Listed here is a single TCR beta chain. Its antigen is currently unknown. With 4 bases clipped from V and 7 bases from J, the junction kept 6 bases outside the gene matches. CDR3 size: 15 residues. Germline assignment: CDR1 MGHDK and CDR2 SYGVNS. The source of the sample is a study of cytomegalovirus exposure and HLA in healthy donors. Notes on the study in general: It was reported that TCR beta sequences correctly inferred the HLA-A and HLA-B alleles for most subjects. Several of the most significant clusters appeared linked to common viral pathogens, based on a later analysis. A further, later analysis showed that HLA-associated TCR beta chains (compared with equally common others) were more clonally expanded.

The primer mix had 60 Vbeta and 13 Jbeta primers. Using immunoSEQ multiplex PCR, the repertoire was profiled, and TCRdb retains in-frame clones only, with some absent. The repertoire consists of under 200,000 clones, with over 70% occurring once and the leading ten covering 3.1%. Material for sequencing was PBMCs. This chain links TRBV25-1 with TRBJ2-2; 10 bases are a match to TRBD1. The receptor was derived from a female donor in good health and CMV-seronegative. This chain's CDR3 is CASSARTGGSGELFF. In nucleotides, the CDR3 is TGTGCCAGCAGTGCGCGGACAGGGGGAAGCGGGGAGCTGTTTTTT.